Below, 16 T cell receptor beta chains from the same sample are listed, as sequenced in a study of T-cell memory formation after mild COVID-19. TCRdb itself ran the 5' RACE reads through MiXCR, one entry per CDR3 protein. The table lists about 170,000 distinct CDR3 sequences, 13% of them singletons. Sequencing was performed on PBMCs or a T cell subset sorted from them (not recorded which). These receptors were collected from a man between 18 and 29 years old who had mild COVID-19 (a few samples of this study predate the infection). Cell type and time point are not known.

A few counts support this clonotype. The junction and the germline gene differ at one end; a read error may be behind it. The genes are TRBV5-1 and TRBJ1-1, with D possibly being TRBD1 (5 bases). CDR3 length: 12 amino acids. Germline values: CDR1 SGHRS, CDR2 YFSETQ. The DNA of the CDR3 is TGCGCCAGCAGCTTGGAGGGCAGGGTACCCCTCTTT. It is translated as CASSLEGRVPLF.

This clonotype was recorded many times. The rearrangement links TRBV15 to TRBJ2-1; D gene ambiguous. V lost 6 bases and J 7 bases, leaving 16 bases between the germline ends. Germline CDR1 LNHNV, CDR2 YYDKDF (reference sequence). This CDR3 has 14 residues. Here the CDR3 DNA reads TGTGCCACCAGTTCCGAGGTAATAGGGAATGAGCAGTTCTTC. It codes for CATSSEVIGNEQFF.

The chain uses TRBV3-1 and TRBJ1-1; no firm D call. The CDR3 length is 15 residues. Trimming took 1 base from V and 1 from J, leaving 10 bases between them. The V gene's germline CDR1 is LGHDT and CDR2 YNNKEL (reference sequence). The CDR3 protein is CASSQGVRSNTEAFF. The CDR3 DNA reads TGTGCCAGCAGCCAAGGGGTCAGGTCGAACACTGAAGCTTTCTTT.

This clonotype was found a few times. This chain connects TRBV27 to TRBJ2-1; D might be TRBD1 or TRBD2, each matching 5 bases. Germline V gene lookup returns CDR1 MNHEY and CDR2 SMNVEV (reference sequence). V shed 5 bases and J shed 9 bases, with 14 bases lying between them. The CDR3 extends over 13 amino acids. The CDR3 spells CASSKGVGGEQFF. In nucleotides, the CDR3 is TGTGCCAGCAGTAAAGGGGTTGGGGGTGAGCAGTTCTTC.

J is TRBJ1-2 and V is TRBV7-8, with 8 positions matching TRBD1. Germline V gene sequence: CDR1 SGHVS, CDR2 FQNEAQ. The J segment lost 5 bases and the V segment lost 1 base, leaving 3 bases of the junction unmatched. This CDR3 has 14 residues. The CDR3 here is CASSLGGQGYGYTF. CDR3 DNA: TGTGCCAGCAGCTTAGGAGGACAGGGTTATGGCTACACCTTC.

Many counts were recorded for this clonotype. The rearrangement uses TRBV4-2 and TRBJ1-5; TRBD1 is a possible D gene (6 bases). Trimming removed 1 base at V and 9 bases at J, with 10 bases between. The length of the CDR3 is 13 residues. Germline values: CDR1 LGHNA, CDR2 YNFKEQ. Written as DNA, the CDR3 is TGTGCCAGCAGCCAAGGACAGGAGAGGCCCCAGCATTTT. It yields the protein CASSQGQERPQHF.

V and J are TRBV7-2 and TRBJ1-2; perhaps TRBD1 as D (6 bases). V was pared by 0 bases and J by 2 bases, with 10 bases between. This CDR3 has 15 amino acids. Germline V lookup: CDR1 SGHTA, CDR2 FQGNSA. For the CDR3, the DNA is TGTGCCAGCAGCTTAGCGCGGGGGCGGAACTATGGCTACACCTTC. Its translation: CASSLARGRNYGYTF. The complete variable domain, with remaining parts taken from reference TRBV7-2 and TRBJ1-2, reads GAGVSQSPSNKVTEKGKDVELRCDPISGHTALYWYRQSLGQGLEFLIYFQGNSAPDKSGLPSDRFSAERTGGSVSTLTIQRTQQEDSAVYLCASSLARGRNYGYTFGSGTRLTVV.

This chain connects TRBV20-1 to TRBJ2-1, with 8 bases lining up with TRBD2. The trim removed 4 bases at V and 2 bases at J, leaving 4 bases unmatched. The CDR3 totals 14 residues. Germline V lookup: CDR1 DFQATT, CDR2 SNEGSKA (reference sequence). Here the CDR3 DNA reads TGCAGTGCTACGGGCGGGGGGCCCTACAATGAGCAGTTCTTC. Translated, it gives CSATGGGPYNEQFF.

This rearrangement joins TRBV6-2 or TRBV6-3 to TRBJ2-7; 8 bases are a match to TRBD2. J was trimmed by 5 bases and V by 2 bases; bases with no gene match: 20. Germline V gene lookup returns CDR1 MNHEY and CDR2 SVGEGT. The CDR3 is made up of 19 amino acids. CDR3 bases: TGTGCCAGCAGTTACACTCCGGCACGGAGGGCTAGCGGGCCCAACGAGCAGTACTTC. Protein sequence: CASSYTPARRASGPNEQYF.

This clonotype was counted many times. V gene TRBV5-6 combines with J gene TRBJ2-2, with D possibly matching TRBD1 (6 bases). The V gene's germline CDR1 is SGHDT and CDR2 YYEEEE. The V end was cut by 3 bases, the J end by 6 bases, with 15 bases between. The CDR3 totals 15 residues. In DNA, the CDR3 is TGTGCCAGCAGCTCAGAGAAACAGGGCGCCGGGGAGCTGTTTTTT. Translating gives CASSSEKQGAGELFF.

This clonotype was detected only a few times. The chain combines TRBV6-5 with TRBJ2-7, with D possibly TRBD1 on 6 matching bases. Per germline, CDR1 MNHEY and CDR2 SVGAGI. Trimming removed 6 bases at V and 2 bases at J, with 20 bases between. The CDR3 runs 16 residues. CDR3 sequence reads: CASRSHHQGTPYEQYF. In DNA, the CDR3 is TGTGCCAGCAGGTCCCATCATCAGGGGACACCCTACGAGCAGTACTTC.

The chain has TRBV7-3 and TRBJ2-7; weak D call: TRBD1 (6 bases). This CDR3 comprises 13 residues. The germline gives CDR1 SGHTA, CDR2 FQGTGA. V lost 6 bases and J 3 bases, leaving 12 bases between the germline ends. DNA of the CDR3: TGTGCCAGCAGTTCACAGGGTGGCTACGAGCAGTACTTC. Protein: CASSSQGGYEQYF.

CDR3 DNA: TGTGCCAGCAGTCCCCGGGGGACAGGCTATGGCTACACCTTC. Translating it yields CASSPRGTGYGYTF. The chain links TRBV12-3 or TRBV12-4 to TRBJ1-2, with 8 bases lining up with TRBD1. The CDR3 sequence is 14 residues long. J was trimmed by 4 bases and V by 5 bases; bases with no gene match: 6.

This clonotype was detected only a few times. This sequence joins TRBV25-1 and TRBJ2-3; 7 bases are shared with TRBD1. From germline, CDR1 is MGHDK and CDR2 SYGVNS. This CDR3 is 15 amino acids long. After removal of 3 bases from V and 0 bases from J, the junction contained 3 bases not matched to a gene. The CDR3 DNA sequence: TGTGCCAGCAGTGAGAGACAGGGAAGCACAGATACGCAGTATTTT. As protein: CASSERQGSTDTQYF. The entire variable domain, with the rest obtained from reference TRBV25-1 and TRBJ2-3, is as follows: EADIYQTPRYLVIGTGKKITLECSQTMGHDKMYWYQQDPGMELHLIHYSYGVNSTEKGDLSSESTVSRIRTEHFPLTLESARPSHTSQYLCASSERQGSTDTQYFGPGTRLTVL.

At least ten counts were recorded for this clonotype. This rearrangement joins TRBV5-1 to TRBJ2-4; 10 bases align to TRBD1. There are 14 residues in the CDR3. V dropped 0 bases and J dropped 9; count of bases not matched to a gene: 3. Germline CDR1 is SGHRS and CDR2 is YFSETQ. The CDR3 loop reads CASSLDGDRGIQYF. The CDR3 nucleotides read TGCGCCAGCAGCTTGGACGGGGACAGGGGCATTCAGTACTTC.

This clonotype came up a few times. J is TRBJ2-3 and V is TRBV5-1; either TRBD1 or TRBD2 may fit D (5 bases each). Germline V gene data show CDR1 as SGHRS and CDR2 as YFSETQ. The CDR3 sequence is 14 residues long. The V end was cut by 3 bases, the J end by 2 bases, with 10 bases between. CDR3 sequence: CASSSGPFTDTQYF. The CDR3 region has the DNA TGCGCCAGCAGCTCGGGGCCGTTCACAGATACGCAGTATTTT.